A single sample gave rise to the 26 T cell receptor beta chains below, sequenced in a study of CD8+CD57+ T cells in acquired aplastic anemia. CDR3 and TCR beta VDJ profiling relied on a genomic DNA template. TCRdb recomputed calls from the reads with MiXCR, one row per CDR3 protein. The table records hundreds of thousands of distinct CDR3 sequences, approximately 33% of them present only once. It was patients with CD8+CD57+ cell expansion by flow cytometry who were chosen for sequencing. The sequenced material came from sorted CD4+, CD8+, or CD8+CD57+ T cells (not recorded which) from PBMCs. The receptors derive from a human donor with aplastic anemia.

The DNA of the CDR3 is TGTGCCACCAGTGATAGGCCCGGGACTAGCGGCTTCTACGAGCAGTACTTC. Translating it yields CATSDRPGTSGFYEQYF. The chain couples TRBV24-1 to TRBJ2-7; 11 nucleotides line up with TRBD2. V shed 3 bases, J shed 3 bases, and the junction held 9 bases outside the gene matches. Germline-derived CDR1 and CDR2 are KGHDR and SFDVKD. The CDR3 totals 17 residues.

This clonotype has a single count. The V call is TRBV9, the J call TRBJ1-3; D possibly corresponds to TRBD1 (5 bases). CDR3 length equals 15 residues. Germline assignment: CDR1 SGDLS and CDR2 YYNGEE. V gave up 4 bases and J gave up 4 bases, with 15 bases separating them. CDR3 nucleotides: TGTGCCAGCAGCCCAACACAAGGGGTGGGAAACACCATATATTTT. Encoded protein: CASSPTQGVGNTIYF. The full variable domain, completed using reference TRBV9 and TRBJ1-3, is DSGVTQTPKHLITATGQRVTLRCSPRSGDLSVYWYQQSLDQGLQFLIQYYNGEERAKGNILERFSAQQFPDLHSELNLSSLELGDSALYFCASSPTQGVGNTIYFGEGSWLTVV.

This chain uses TRBV12-3 or TRBV12-4 with TRBJ2-3; D gene unclear. This CDR3 has 15 residues. Trimming left V 3 bases short and J 0 bases short, with 10 bases between. Written as DNA, the CDR3 is TGTGCCAGCAGTTTTGTGGCCCACAGCACAGATACGCAGTATTTT. Its translation is CASSFVAHSTDTQYF.

This clonotype was observed many times. The chain couples TRBV10-3 to TRBJ2-1; possibly TRBD1 for D (6 bases). Between the trimmed V and J ends, which lost 3 bases and 10 bases, there was a span of 13 bases. The CDR3 extends over 13 amino acids. The V gene's germline CDR1 is ENHRY and CDR2 SYGVKD. The CDR3 spells CAISDSAGVEQFF. CDR3 DNA: TGTGCCATCAGTGATTCGGCAGGGGTCGAGCAGTTCTTC.

The V and J genes are TRBV2 and TRBJ1-5; a possible D gene is TRBD1 (6 bases). The CDR3 has 17 residues. V was pared by 5 bases and J by 3 bases, with 20 bases between. Germline V gene sequence: CDR1 SNHLY, CDR2 FYNNEI. The CDR3 protein is CASSYGQGTNANQPQHF. The CDR3 bases are TGTGCCAGCAGTTACGGGCAGGGGACTAATGCCAATCAGCCCCAGCATTTT.

Ten or more counts support this clonotype. The chain uses TRBV19 and TRBJ1-5, with D perhaps TRBD1 (6 bases). The V end lost 4 bases, the J end lost 4 bases, and 14 bases lay between the germline ends. This CDR3 comprises 15 residues. CDR1 is LNHDA and CDR2 is SQIVND in the germline V gene (reference sequence). The CDR3 DNA reads TGTGCCAGTAGTAAACAGACAGGACGGAATCAGCCCCAGCATTTT. This sequence encodes CASSKQTGRNQPQHF.

In its sample, this clonotype was seen many times. This chain connects TRBV20-1 to TRBJ1-5; 9 bases agree with TRBD1. Trimming removed 6 bases from V and 1 base from J; junction bases left unmatched: 7. Germline-derived CDR1 and CDR2 are DFQATT and SNEGSKA (reference sequence). The CDR3 runs to 15 residues. DNA of the CDR3: TGCAGTGCGACCGGACAGGGGATCAGCAATCAGCCCCAGCATTTT. Protein: CSATGQGISNQPQHF.

On this clonotype: A much larger clone lies a single base off, so this may be a read error. This chain joins TRBV7-6 and TRBJ2-3, with D uncertain. Germline assignment: CDR1 SGHVS and CDR2 FNYEAQ. CDR3 length equals 14 residues. The CDR3 sequence: CARSPEVSTDTQYF. CDR3 sequence (DNA): TGTGCCCGCAGCCCCGAAGTTAGCACAGATACGCAGTATTTT.

The V call is TRBV5-1, the J call TRBJ2-1, with D perhaps matching TRBD1 (6 bases). CDR1 is SGHRS, CDR2 YFSETQ, per germline. This CDR3 has 15 amino acids. V lost 4 bases and J 0 bases, leaving 11 bases between the germline ends. The CDR3, as DNA: TGCGCCAGCAGCGGTACAGGGTACTCCTACAATGAGCAGTTCTTC. Amino acid sequence: CASSGTGYSYNEQFF. Full variable domain (outside the CDR3, taken from reference TRBV5-1 and TRBJ2-1): KAGVTQTPRYLIKTRGQQVTLSCSPISGHRSVSWYQQTPGQGLQFLFEYFSETQRNKGNFPGRFSGRQFSNSRSEMNVSTLELGDSALYLCASSGTGYSYNEQFFGPGTRLTVL.

The chain couples TRBV6-1 to TRBJ2-3; D is uncertain. The germline CDR1 and CDR2 sequences are MNHNS and SASEGT. This CDR3 comprises 14 residues. Trimming left V 2 bases short and J 0 bases short, with 6 bases between. CDR3 region: CASSESTSTDTQYF. As DNA, the CDR3 is TGTGCCAGCAGTGAAAGTACTAGCACAGATACGCAGTATTTT.

About this clonotype: In this CDR3 the conserved last residue, phenylalanine or tryptophan, is missing, so a read error is likely. The chain carries TRBV19 and TRBJ1-2; D is perhaps TRBD1 (6 bases). This CDR3 comprises 15 residues. CDR1 and CDR2 from the germline V gene are LNHDA and SQIVND (reference sequence). Trimming cost V 6 bases and J 3 bases, with 17 bases left between them. CDR3 DNA: TGTGCCAGTAGCTTCCAGGGGAGAGCCGACTATGGCTACACCTAC. Translating it yields CASSFQGRADYGYTY.

This chain joins TRBV11-2 and TRBJ1-2; unclear D gene. The V gene's germline CDR1 is SGHAT and CDR2 FQNNGV. CDR3 length equals 14 residues. Between the trimmed V and J ends, which lost 1 base and 6 bases, there was a span of 12 bases. The CDR3 DNA reads as TGTGCCAGCAGCTTAGTCCGAAGGACTGATGGCTACACCTTC. Translating it yields CASSLVRRTDGYTF.

In DNA form, the CDR3 reads TGCAGTGCTAGATACCCGGGACAGGGGATTGGGGAGCAGTACTTC. Translating gives CSARYPGQGIGEQYF. This chain links TRBV20-1 with TRBJ2-7; 10 bases line up with TRBD1. The CDR3 contains 15 residues. Unmatched junction bases numbered 11, after V lost 2 bases and J lost 7 bases. The germline CDR1 and CDR2 sequences are DFQATT and SNEGSKA (reference sequence).

The sample holds a few counts of this clonotype. V and J are TRBV10-3 and TRBJ2-7; the D call may be TRBD1 or TRBD2 (5 bases each). Germline loops: CDR1 ENHRY, CDR2 SYGVKD. V lost 0 bases and J lost 5, with 14 bases in between. The CDR3 runs to 15 residues. In DNA, the CDR3 is TGTGCCATCAGTGAGTCGATCGGGGCGAGGCACGAGCAGTACTTC. It specifies CAISESIGARHEQYF.

This clonotype showed up just a few times. V gene TRBV12-3 or TRBV12-4 combines with J gene TRBJ1-5; D is undetermined. V gave up 5 bases and J gave up 0 bases, with 14 bases separating them. The CDR3 length is 16 residues. The CDR3 coding sequence is TGTGCCAGCAGTCAGTCAGGTGTCGATAGCAATCAGCCCCAGCATTTT. This sequence encodes CASSQSGVDSNQPQHF.

Only a few counts were recorded for this clonotype. The chain employs TRBV11-2 and TRBJ2-3, with 8 bases lining up with TRBD1. Germline assignment: CDR1 SGHAT and CDR2 FQNNGV. J was trimmed by 3 bases and V by 3 bases; bases with no gene match: 5. The CDR3 sequence is 15 residues long. The CDR3 is CASSFGQGATDTQYF. In DNA form, the CDR3 reads TGTGCCAGCAGCTTCGGGCAGGGGGCGACAGATACGCAGTATTTT.

This clonotype was found many times. The chain recombines TRBV10-2 with TRBJ2-1, with 10 bases identical to TRBD2. CDR3 length: 17 amino acids. Losses at the gene ends were 3 bases for V and 8 bases for J; bases not matched to a gene: 13. Germline V gives CDR1 WSHSY, CDR2 SAAADI. The CDR3 DNA reads as TGCGCCAGCAGTGATTTTTTTGGACTAGCGGACATTGATGAGCAGTTCTTC. This translates into CASSDFFGLADIDEQFF.

The chain couples TRBV10-3 to TRBJ1-1; 8 bases line up with TRBD1. V lost 6 bases, J lost 4 bases, and 4 bases stayed unmatched. The germline CDR1 and CDR2 sequences are ENHRY and SYGVKD. The CDR3 length is 13 residues. The CDR3 protein is CAIRQGVGTEAFF. As DNA, the CDR3 is TGTGCCATCAGACAGGGGGTGGGCACTGAAGCTTTCTTT.

This clonotype was seen many times. This rearrangement joins TRBV24-1 to TRBJ2-2; the D is unclear. Per germline, CDR1 KGHDR and CDR2 SFDVKD. The CDR3 is 13 amino acids. The V end lost 5 bases, the J end lost 3 bases, and 6 bases lay between the germline ends. In nucleotides, the CDR3 is TGTGCCACCAGTGTCCCTTACACCGGGGAGCTGTTTTTT. Translation: CATSVPYTGELFF.

The genes are TRBV5-8 and TRBJ2-7; D might be TRBD1 (6 bases). Per the germline V gene, CDR1 is SGHTS and CDR2 is YDEGEE. Trimming removed 8 bases from V and 0 bases from J, with 18 bases in between. CDR3 length equals 15 residues. DNA for the CDR3: TGTGCCAGTCTTATCCCCGGACAGAGCTCCTACGAGCAGTACTTC. It is translated as CASLIPGQSSYEQYF.

This clonotype was seen a few times. Written as DNA, the CDR3 is TGTGCCTGGAGTTGGATGGGTAATGATGGCTACACCTTC. The encoded protein is CAWSWMGNDGYTF. J is TRBJ1-2 and V is TRBV30; no reliable D call. Trimming left V 2 bases short and J 6 bases short, with 13 bases between. The germline gives CDR1 GTSNPN, CDR2 SVGIG (reference sequence). The CDR3 contains 13 residues.

In its sample, this clonotype was seen many times. The chain recombines TRBV20-1 with TRBJ1-2; the D gene is possibly TRBD1 (5 bases). V was clipped by 1 base and J by 6 bases, with 9 bases between them. There are 12 residues in the CDR3. CDR1 is DFQATT, CDR2 SNEGSKA, per germline (reference sequence). This chain's CDR3 is CSARGQWDGYTF. The CDR3 DNA is TGCAGTGCTAGAGGACAGTGGGATGGCTACACCTTC.

This clonotype was observed many times. CDR3 sequence: CASSAEGWTEAFF. DNA of the CDR3: TGTGCCAGCAGTGCGGAGGGTTGGACTGAAGCTTTCTTT. The rearrangement links TRBV2 to TRBJ1-1; no clear D. V was shortened by 4 bases and J by 5 bases, with 11 bases between the two germline ends. Germline lookup yields CDR1 SNHLY and CDR2 FYNNEI. The CDR3 loop spans 13 amino acids.

The table lists this clonotype with many counts. The chain has TRBV19 and TRBJ1-5; D ambiguous. Germline loops: CDR1 LNHDA, CDR2 SQIVND (reference sequence). CDR3 length: 16 residues. Trimming cost V 3 bases and J 6 bases, with 18 bases left between them. This chain's CDR3 is CASSILGISGSQPQHF. DNA of the CDR3: TGTGCCAGTAGTATTCTCGGCATATCGGGCTCTCAGCCCCAGCATTTT.

There are a few counts of this clonotype. The chain recombines TRBV11-2 with TRBJ2-7; 14 nucleotides align to TRBD2. V trimming: 2 bases; J trimming: 4 bases; junction bases outside the gene matches: 13. The germline V gene encodes CDR1 SGHAT and CDR2 FQNNGV. CDR3 length: 19 amino acids. The CDR3, as DNA: TGTGCCAGCAGCTTACTCGGGACTAGCGGGAGTAGTATGAAGTACGAGCAGTACTTC. Amino acid sequence: CASSLLGTSGSSMKYEQYF.

A remark on this clonotype: A much larger clone sits a single nucleotide away, making a read error possible. This rearrangement joins TRBV19 to TRBJ1-5; D gene uncertain. Trimming cost V 3 bases and J 4 bases, with 7 bases left between them. The germline V gene encodes CDR1 LNHDA and CDR2 SQIVND (reference sequence). There are 13 residues in the CDR3. CDR3 coding DNA: TGTGCCAGTAGTATGGCACTGAATCAGCCCCAGCATTTT. The encoded protein is CASSMALNQPQHF.